This T cell receptor (beta chain) is drawn from a study of T cell responses to AZD1222 COVID-19 vaccine. Study-wide results and caveats: It should be noted that donors were predominantly white British and more often female, and clonal diversity was possibly underestimated. Close to half of spike-specific TCRs reportedly recognize unmutated variant regions.

As for this clone: Its matching antigen is unknown.

Clones were sequenced by immunoSEQ multiplex PCR, and TCRdb holds only the in-frame ones, with some missing. The table has over 100,000 clones, roughly 93% seen once. Pooling covered second doses at about 4 or about 12 weeks. This sequence originates from an adult who received the AZD1222 COVID-19 vaccine. Specimen: peripheral blood, collected 28 days after the second AZD1222 dose.

This CDR3 is CASSQDRGQNTEAFF. The CDR3 coding sequence is TGTGCCAGCAGCCAAGATCGCGGGCAGAACACTGAAGCTTTCTTT. The rearrangement joins TRBV4-2 to TRBJ1-1; D gene ambiguous. CDR3 length equals 15 residues. Germline lookup yields CDR1 LGHNA and CDR2 YNFKEQ. The ends were cut back, 0 bases at V and 1 base at J, with 9 bases in the middle.